The 20 T cell receptor beta chains below were found in one sample sequenced in a study of blood T cell repertoires in COVID-19. Sequenced by immunoSEQ multiplex PCR; TCRdb stores in-frame clones only, minus some. The table shows roughly 200,000 clones, with approximately 79% occurring only once. The sample consisted of peripheral blood. All receptors derive from a man between 50 and 59 years old who had recovered from COVID-19.

The V gene is TRBV3-1 (or the pseudogene TRBV3-2), the J gene TRBJ2-2; weak D call: TRBD1 (6 bases). The V and J ends lost 6 bases and 6 bases respectively, with 11 bases between them. The CDR3 runs to 13 residues. Germline CDR1 LGHDT, CDR2 YNNKEL (reference sequence). The CDR3 sequence is CASSYTGSGELFF. CDR3 in DNA: TGTGCCAGCAGTTACACAGGGTCCGGGGAGCTGTTTTTT.

On this clone itself: Relative to the germline gene, one junction end is altered; a read error may explain this. CDR3 in amino acids: CASSLGRQRLGF. The DNA for the CDR3 is TGTGCCAGCAGCTTAGGCCGACAGCGCCTCGGATTC. This chain links TRBV7-9 with TRBJ2-7, with a weak D call TRBD1 (5 bases). The CDR3 spans 12 residues. Germline-derived CDR1 and CDR2 are SEHNR and FQNEAQ (reference sequence).

This chain links TRBV7-6 with TRBJ2-1; 11 bases are shared with TRBD2. The germline gives CDR1 SGHVS, CDR2 FNYEAQ. V was pared by 3 bases and J by 2 bases, with 3 bases of the junction left unmatched. This CDR3 has 16 amino acids. CDR3: CASSLVAGGPYNEQFF. The CDR3 DNA follows: TGTGCCAGCAGCTTGGTAGCGGGAGGGCCCTACAATGAGCAGTTCTTC. Supplemented by reference TRBV7-6 and TRBJ2-1, the full variable domain reads GAGVSQSPRYKVTKRGQDVALRCDPISGHVSLYWYRQALGQGPEFLTYFNYEAQQDKSGLPNDRFSAERPEGSISTLTIQRTEQRDSAMYRCASSLVAGGPYNEQFFGPGTRLTVL.

The chain uses TRBV24-1 and TRBJ1-5, with TRBD1 matching 9 bases. Germline CDR1 and CDR2: KGHDR and SFDVKD. The V gene end was trimmed by 7 bases and the J gene end by 5 bases; junction bases not matched to a gene: 8. CDR3 length equals 15 residues. The CDR3 region is CATSGTGTGYQPQHF. DNA for the CDR3: TGTGCCACCAGCGGAACCGGGACAGGGTATCAGCCCCAGCATTTT.

The rearrangement joins TRBV7-6 to TRBJ2-7, with TRBD2 matching over 13 bases. This CDR3 is built from 15 residues. The ends lost 3 bases at V and 2 bases at J; junction bases unmatched: 1. CDR1 and CDR2 from the germline V gene are SGHVS and FNYEAQ. The CDR3 region is CASSLTSGRTYEQYF. DNA of the CDR3: TGTGCCAGCAGCTTGACTAGCGGGAGGACCTACGAGCAGTACTTC. Using reference TRBV7-6 and TRBJ2-7 for the parts outside the CDR3, the full variable domain is GAGVSQSPRYKVTKRGQDVALRCDPISGHVSLYWYRQALGQGPEFLTYFNYEAQQDKSGLPNDRFSAERPEGSISTLTIQRTEQRDSAMYRCASSLTSGRTYEQYFGPGTRLTVT.

The J gene is TRBJ2-7, the V gene TRBV30, with a weak D call TRBD2 (6 bases). Trimming removed 1 base from V and 6 bases from J, with 16 bases in between. The CDR3 is 14 residues long. Germline assignment: CDR1 GTSNPN and CDR2 SVGIG (reference sequence). In DNA form, the CDR3 reads TGTGCCTGGAGTGGGGAGGCGCTTGTCCGCGAGCAGTACTTC. This gives the protein CAWSGEALVREQYF.

V usage is TRBV18 and J usage is TRBJ2-7; D might be TRBD1 (6 bases). CDR1 is KGHSH and CDR2 is LQKENI in the germline V gene. This CDR3 region has 13 residues. Between the trimmed V and J ends, which lost 8 bases and 4 bases, there was a span of 15 bases. The CDR3 sequence: CASTTGTAYEQYF. In DNA, the CDR3 is TGTGCCAGCACAACAGGGACGGCGTACGAGCAGTACTTC. Full variable domain (remainder filled in from reference TRBV18 and TRBJ2-7): NAGVMQNPRHLVRRRGQEARLRCSPMKGHSHVYWYRQLPEEGLKFMVYLQKENIIDESGMPKERFSAEFPKEGPSILRIQQVVRGDSAAYFCASTTGTAYEQYFGPGTRLTVT.

The table lists this clone with a count of one. This chain links TRBV7-9 with TRBJ1-2, with TRBD1 matching 7 bases. CDR3 length equals 14 residues. Trimming removed 1 base from V and 8 bases from J; junction bases left unmatched: 7. Germline V gene lookup returns CDR1 SEHNR and CDR2 FQNEAQ (reference sequence). For the CDR3, the DNA is TGTGCCAGCAGCTTAGGGACAGGAACGGGCGGCTACACCTTC. The encoded protein is CASSLGTGTGGYTF.

This chain uses TRBV27 with TRBJ1-1; D might be TRBD1 (5 bases). The CDR3 loop spans 15 amino acids. Germline-derived CDR1 and CDR2 are MNHEY and SMNVEV (reference sequence). The ends were cut back, 4 bases at V and 3 bases at J, with 15 bases in the middle. The CDR3 coding sequence is TGTGCCAGCAGTTCGGCAGGGAAAAGGGACACTGAAGCTTTCTTT. Translating gives CASSSAGKRDTEAFF.

The chain is built from TRBV4-3 and TRBJ2-3; weak D call: TRBD1 (5 bases). The CDR3 totals 14 residues. Germline CDR1 reads LGHNA; CDR2 reads YSLEER. The V and J ends lost 4 bases and 1 base respectively, with 9 bases between them. In DNA, the CDR3 is TGCGCCAGCAGCCGAACAGGTGGCACAGATACGCAGTATTTT. Its protein product is CASSRTGGTDTQYF.

This chain joins TRBV30 and TRBJ1-5; TRBD1 is a possible D gene (6 bases). This CDR3 is 17 amino acids long. The germline gives CDR1 GTSNPN, CDR2 SVGIG (reference sequence). Trimming removed 5 bases at V and 0 bases at J, with 20 bases between. The CDR3 spells CAWDLGTGMNSNQPQHF. In DNA form, the CDR3 reads TGTGCCTGGGACCTGGGAACAGGGATGAATAGCAATCAGCCCCAGCATTTT.

V is TRBV5-1 and J is TRBJ2-2, with 8 nucleotides matching TRBD2. The V segment lost 4 bases and the J segment 4 bases; nucleotides outside the gene matches: 9. The CDR3 has 16 residues. Germline CDR1 reads SGHRS; CDR2 reads YFSETQ. The CDR3 reads CASSPSYSGTTGELFF. DNA for the CDR3: TGCGCCAGCAGCCCCTCTTATAGCGGGACCACCGGGGAGCTGTTTTTT.

The sample holds one count of this clone. The V and J genes are TRBV12-3 or TRBV12-4 and TRBJ1-1, with D perhaps matching TRBD1 (6 bases). The germline V and J ends were trimmed by 1 base and 11 bases, with 11 bases remaining between them. The length of the CDR3 is 12 residues. CDR3: CASSLGGRRAFF. As DNA, the CDR3 is TGTGCCAGCAGTTTAGGGGGGCGGAGGGCTTTCTTT.

The CDR3 loop reads CASSLTSGSIEQYF. The CDR3, as DNA: TGTGCCAGCAGCTTAACAAGCGGGAGTATCGAGCAGTACTTC. The J gene is TRBJ2-7, the V gene TRBV7-2; 8 bases are a match to TRBD2. After removal of 2 bases from V and 6 bases from J, the junction contained 6 bases not matched to a gene. This CDR3 is 14 amino acids long. The germline V gene encodes CDR1 SGHTA and CDR2 FQGNSA.

The V and J genes are TRBV13 and TRBJ2-7; D perhaps matches TRBD1 (6 bases). The CDR3 is made up of 15 amino acids. The V end lost 5 bases, the J end lost 2 bases, and 16 bases lay between the germline ends. The germline gives CDR1 PRHDT, CDR2 FYEKMQ (reference sequence). The CDR3 here is CASSQGHRPTYEQYF. The CDR3 bases are TGTGCCAGCAGCCAGGGACACCGCCCGACCTACGAGCAGTACTTC.

The rearrangement uses TRBV4-1 and TRBJ1-1, with D unresolved. The V and J ends lost 3 bases and 1 base respectively, with 15 bases between them. CDR1 is MGHRA and CDR2 is YSYEKL in the germline V gene. The CDR3 sequence is 16 residues long. CDR3 in DNA: TGCGCCAGCAGCCACTTGGCAACCGGGAAGAACACTGAAGCTTTCTTT. It specifies CASSHLATGKNTEAFF.

This chain uses TRBV9 with TRBJ1-1; 9 bases map to TRBD1. J lost 10 bases, V lost 7 bases, and 14 bases had no gene match. This CDR3 spans 14 amino acids. Per germline, CDR1 SGDLS and CDR2 YYNGEE. Written as DNA, the CDR3 is TGTGCCAGCGAAGAACTGGGGACAGGGAAGGTAGCTTTCTTT. This sequence encodes CASEELGTGKVAFF.

The chain carries TRBV18 and TRBJ2-5; D unresolved. Per the germline V gene, CDR1 is KGHSH and CDR2 is LQKENI. The CDR3 contains 12 residues. Trimming stripped 6 bases from V and 5 bases from J, with 10 bases between. In nucleotides, the CDR3 is TGTGCCAGCTCCCCGCTCGGGGAGACCCAGTACTTC. Its protein product is CASSPLGETQYF.

This clone was observed once. DNA for the CDR3: TGTGCCAGCAGCCCTACCCAGGGGTTAGGAGGCTACACCTTC. Its translation is CASSPTQGLGGYTF. The V and J genes are TRBV5-4 and TRBJ1-2; tentatively, D is TRBD1 (6 bases). The CDR3 is 14 amino acids. Germline CDR1 SGHNT, CDR2 YYREEE (reference sequence). Between the trimmed V and J ends, which lost 4 bases and 8 bases, there was a span of 18 bases. Full variable domain (outside the CDR3, taken from reference TRBV5-4 and TRBJ1-2): ETGVTQSPTHLIKTRGQQVTLRCSSQSGHNTVSWYQQALGQGPQFIFQYYREEENGRGNFPPRFSGLQFPNYSSELNVNALELDDSALYLCASSPTQGLGGYTFGSGTRLTVV.

The rearrangement links TRBV3-1 (or the pseudogene TRBV3-2) to TRBJ2-7, with 7 bases matching TRBD2. The CDR3 spans 19 residues. J gave up 4 bases and V 4 bases, and 22 bases lay outside the gene matches. CDR1 LGHDT and CDR2 YNNKEL come from the germline V gene (reference sequence). The CDR3 bases are TGTGCCAGCAGCCCAAAACTGGGACGGGGACTATTATACAGATACGAGCAGTACTTC. Translated: CASSPKLGRGLLYRYEQYF.